The next 12 T cell receptor beta chains were all read from a single sample in a study of early T cells in non-severe SARS-CoV-2 infection. MiXCR, applied by TCRdb to the 5' RACE reads, yields one record per CDR3 protein. The data hold over 90,000 distinct CDR3 sequences, with approximately 12% observed a single time. Sample: whole blood, taken at baseline. The receptors stem from an adult who was a healthcare worker with PCR-confirmed SARS-CoV-2 infection or an uninfected control (not recorded which).

This clonotype has ten or more counts. The chain links TRBV7-6 to TRBJ2-3; D possibly corresponds to TRBD1 (5 bases). V lost 0 bases and J lost 0, with 7 bases in between. Germline values: CDR1 SGHVS, CDR2 FNYEAQ. There are 15 residues in the CDR3. This CDR3 is CASSLAWGSTDTQYF. In DNA, the CDR3 is TGTGCCAGCAGCTTAGCGTGGGGCAGCACAGATACGCAGTATTTT.

This clonotype was seen a handful of times. V usage is TRBV19 and J usage is TRBJ2-2; D is undetermined. The CDR3 loop spans 13 amino acids. In germline, CDR1 is LNHDA, CDR2 SQIVND (reference sequence). Trimming left V 0 bases short and J 3 bases short, with 2 bases between. CDR3 DNA: TGTGCCAGTAGTATAGAACACACCGGGGAGCTGTTTTTT. This sequence encodes CASSIEHTGELFF.

This clonotype was counted ten times or more. The genes are TRBV3-1 and TRBJ2-1; D is tentatively TRBD1 or TRBD2 (6 bases each). Germline assignment: CDR1 LGHDT and CDR2 YNNKEL (reference sequence). The CDR3 extends over 15 amino acids. V was trimmed by 3 bases and J by 7 bases, leaving 16 bases between them. In nucleotides, the CDR3 is TGTGCCAGCAGCCATAGACTAGGGGGTAGTAATGAGCAGTTCTTC. The encoded protein is CASSHRLGGSNEQFF.

This chain connects TRBV7-2 to TRBJ2-1, with D possibly TRBD2 on 5 matching bases. CDR1 SGHTA and CDR2 FQGNSA come from the germline V gene. V dropped 4 bases and J dropped 4 bases, with 11 bases sitting between them. This CDR3 has 14 amino acids. DNA for the CDR3: TGTGCCAGCAGCTCGCTGGGCGGGTACAATGAGCAGTTCTTC. It encodes CASSSLGGYNEQFF.

The V gene is TRBV7-9, the J gene TRBJ2-1, with D possibly TRBD1 on 6 matching bases. V lost 6 bases, J lost 5 bases, and 26 bases lay in between. This CDR3 contains 18 residues. Germline CDR1 reads SEHNR; CDR2 reads FQNEAQ (reference sequence). The CDR3 region is CASSSPPGHVFGDNEQFF. The DNA for the CDR3 is TGTGCCAGCAGTTCCCCTCCGGGACACGTCTTCGGGGACAATGAGCAGTTCTTC.

This clonotype was found once. The conserved closing phenylalanine or tryptophan is absent in this CDR3, likely reflecting a read error. The chain employs TRBV6-6 and TRBJ2-7; possible D gene TRBD1, 6 bases. The germline V and J ends were trimmed by 7 bases and 3 bases, with 13 bases remaining between them. This CDR3 region has 13 residues. Germline lookup yields CDR1 MNHNY and CDR2 SVGAGI (reference sequence). In DNA form, the CDR3 reads TGTGCCAGCACCCCCCCAGGGGACTACGAGCAGTACTCC. Translated: CASTPPGDYEQYS.

This clonotype was picked up a small number of times. The CDR3 is CASRDTGQPKNIQYF. Here the CDR3 DNA reads TGTGCCAGCAGAGACACGGGACAGCCTAAAAACATTCAGTACTTC. The rearrangement links TRBV6-1 to TRBJ2-4; 7 bases map to TRBD1. Germline V gene lookup returns CDR1 MNHNS and CDR2 SASEGT. The CDR3 is made up of 15 amino acids. Unmatched junction bases numbered 9, after V lost 6 bases and J lost 4 bases.

Only a few counts were recorded for this clonotype. The CDR3 loop is CASLGLGSNQPQHF. The CDR3 DNA follows: TGTGCCAGCCTCGGGCTGGGGAGCAATCAGCCCCAGCATTTT. This chain uses TRBV28 with TRBJ1-5; unclear D gene. Per the germline V gene, CDR1 is MDHEN and CDR2 is SYDVKM. CDR3 length: 14 amino acids. Between the trimmed V and J ends, which lost 8 bases and 1 base, there was a span of 12 bases.

The rearrangement joins TRBV11-2 to TRBJ2-5; a weak D match, TRBD2 (6 bases). Germline V gene data show CDR1 as SGHAT and CDR2 as FQNNGV. The CDR3 extends over 15 amino acids. The V end was cut by 5 bases, the J end by 7 bases, with 20 bases between. The CDR3 DNA follows: TGTGCCAGCAGCATCGGGACTTTAATCCTGGGGACCCAGTACTTC. Its translation: CASSIGTLILGTQYF. Based on the CDR3 plus reference TRBV11-2 and TRBJ2-5, the full variable domain is EAGVAQSPRYKIIEKRQSVAFWCNPISGHATLYWYQQILGQGPKLLIQFQNNGVVDDSQLPKDRFSAERLKGVDSTLKIQPAKLEDSAVYLCASSIGTLILGTQYFGPGTRLLVL.

The chain couples TRBV27 to TRBJ2-2; D remains ambiguous. CDR1 is MNHEY and CDR2 is SMNVEV in the germline V gene (reference sequence). This CDR3 has 15 amino acids. With 3 bases removed from V and 0 bases from J, the gap between germline ends came to 8 bases. CDR3 DNA: TGTGCCAGCAGTTTGGTGGCAGCGAACACCGGGGAGCTGTTTTTT. Translating it yields CASSLVAANTGELFF.

The J gene is TRBJ2-1, the V gene TRBV7-9, with D uncertain. CDR3 length: 14 amino acids. CDR1 is SEHNR and CDR2 is FQNEAQ in the germline V gene (reference sequence). The V end was cut by 5 bases, the J end by 5 bases, with 13 bases between. The CDR3: CASSPPPVHNEQFF. The CDR3 DNA reads TGTGCCAGCAGCCCTCCCCCAGTTCACAATGAGCAGTTCTTC.

V and J are TRBV30 and TRBJ1-1, with unresolved D. Deletions cut 0 bases from V and 0 bases from J, with 5 bases between. Germline assignment: CDR1 GTSNPN and CDR2 SVGIG (reference sequence). CDR3 length: 13 residues. The CDR3, as DNA: TGTGCCTGGAGTGTACGAATGAACACTGAAGCTTTCTTT. Encoded protein: CAWSVRMNTEAFF.